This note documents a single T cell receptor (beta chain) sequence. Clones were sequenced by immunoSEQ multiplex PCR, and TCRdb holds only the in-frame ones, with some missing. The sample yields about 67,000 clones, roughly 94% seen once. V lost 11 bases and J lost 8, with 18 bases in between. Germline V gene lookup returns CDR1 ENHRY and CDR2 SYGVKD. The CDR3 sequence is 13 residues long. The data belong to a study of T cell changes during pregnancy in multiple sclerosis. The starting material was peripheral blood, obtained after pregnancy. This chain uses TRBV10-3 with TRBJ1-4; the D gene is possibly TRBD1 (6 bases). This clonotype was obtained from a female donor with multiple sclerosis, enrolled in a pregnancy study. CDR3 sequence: CASRGGEGEKLFF. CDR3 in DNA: TGTGCCTCGAGGGGGGGAGAAGGAGAAAAACTGTTTTTT.